These 31 T cell receptor beta chains share one sample of origin, sequenced in a study of blood T cell repertoires in COVID-19 (dated by TCRdb to about 2020). The method behind the library was the immunoSEQ multiplex PCR assay. TCRdb mirrors the immuneACCESS table, restricted to in-frame sequences. Some clones are absent from its copies; in checked studies, under half trace to an unresolved V gene, and the reason for the others is unknown. The sample table contains over 200,000 clones; only one count was recorded for around nine tenths of them. Just under 1% of the sample is in the top ten clones. Material for sequencing was peripheral blood. Receptor source: a woman in her forties who had recovered from COVID-19.

This chain connects TRBV5-8 to TRBJ1-3, with 7 bases that match TRBD1. J lost 5 bases, V lost 4 bases, and 18 bases had no gene match. This CDR3 is 18 amino acids long. CDR1 SGHTS and CDR2 YDEGEE come from the germline V gene. CDR3 in DNA: TGTGCCAGCAGCCATCTTACTCGGACAGGCCCCCGTCGAAACACCATATATTTT. Protein: CASSHLTRTGPRRNTIYF.

The V call is TRBV27, the J call TRBJ1-1; tentative D call: TRBD1 (5 bases). Germline CDR1 MNHEY, CDR2 SMNVEV (reference sequence). V dropped 2 bases and J dropped 1 base, with 11 bases sitting between them. The CDR3 sequence is 15 residues long. Written as DNA, the CDR3 is TGTGCCAGCAGTTTAGATGGGGCCCCGAACACTGAAGCTTTCTTT. This gives the protein CASSLDGAPNTEAFF.

The V call is TRBV21-1, the J call TRBJ2-2; the table assigns TRBD2, which was not confirmed against the DNA. TRBV21-1 is a listed pseudogene. The CDR3 extends over 17 amino acids. The CDR3: CASAGEGLAANTGELFF. The DNA of the CDR3 is TGTGCCAGCGCCGGGGAGGGACTAGCGGCGAACACCGGGGAGCTGTTTTTT.

V and J are TRBV11-2 and TRBJ2-1, with D possibly being TRBD1 (6 bases). V lost 4 bases, J lost 7 bases, and 20 bases lay in between. CDR1 is SGHAT, CDR2 FQNNGV, per germline. This CDR3 spans 16 amino acids. CDR3 loop: CASSWVGQGSFNEQFF. CDR3 nucleotides: TGTGCCAGCAGCTGGGTGGGGCAGGGGAGTTTTAATGAGCAGTTCTTC.

J is TRBJ1-1 and V is TRBV2; D not resolved. The V gene's germline CDR1 is SNHLY and CDR2 FYNNEI. The CDR3 consists of 11 residues. Between the trimmed V and J ends, which lost 10 bases and 5 bases, there was a span of 11 bases. The CDR3 here is CATLTRTEAFF. CDR3 nucleotide sequence: TGTGCCACCCTTACCCGGACTGAAGCTTTCTTT.

The V call is TRBV29-1, the J call TRBJ2-3, with D maybe TRBD2 (6 bases). V was cut by 7 bases and J by 2 bases, with 16 bases left in between. The V gene's germline CDR1 is SQVTM and CDR2 ANQGSEA. The CDR3 contains 14 residues. The CDR3, as DNA: TGCAGCGCCGCGGGGTCTAGCGACACAGATACGCAGTATTTT. Its translation is CSAAGSSDTDTQYF.

The chain links TRBV19 to TRBJ1-5; D perhaps matches TRBD1 (5 bases). The CDR3 is 15 residues long. V was shortened by 4 bases and J by 2 bases, with 12 bases between the two germline ends. Germline CDR1 LNHDA, CDR2 SQIVND (reference sequence). As DNA, the CDR3 is TGTGCCAGTAGTAACGCCGGGGGGGGCAATCAGCCCCAGCATTTT. Translated, it gives CASSNAGGGNQPQHF.

The V and J genes are TRBV29-1 and TRBJ2-1; 8 nucleotides line up with TRBD2. Per germline, CDR1 SQVTM and CDR2 ANQGSEA. The CDR3 is made up of 15 amino acids. V shed 4 bases and J 2 bases; nucleotides not matched to a gene: 7. The CDR3 is CSVVVAGGAYNEQFF. The CDR3 nucleotides are TGCAGCGTTGTTGTGGCGGGAGGCGCCTACAATGAGCAGTTCTTC.

The chain combines TRBV6-6 with TRBJ2-7; 8 nucleotides line up with TRBD1. Losses at the gene ends were 7 bases for V and 6 bases for J; bases not matched to a gene: 11. This CDR3 has 14 residues. Germline CDR1 and CDR2: MNHNY and SVGAGI (reference sequence). The CDR3 DNA reads as TGTGCCAGCACCCAGGAGACAGGGGTGCGCGAGCAGTACTTC. It specifies CASTQETGVREQYF.

A few counts support this clone. This chain joins TRBV5-1 and TRBJ1-3; unclear D gene. The CDR3 loop spans 14 amino acids. Germline lookup yields CDR1 SGHRS and CDR2 YFSETQ. V was trimmed by 1 base and J by 4 bases, leaving 9 bases between them. The CDR3 here is CASSLNEGGNTIYF. CDR3 DNA sequence: TGCGCCAGCAGCTTGAATGAGGGCGGAAACACCATATATTTT.

This clone was detected only a few times. The chain employs TRBV4-1 and TRBJ2-1; 7 bases map to TRBD1. V lost 3 bases to trimming and J lost 1 base; unmatched junction nucleotides: 3. Germline CDR1 MGHRA, CDR2 YSYEKL. The CDR3 totals 15 residues. In DNA, the CDR3 is TGCGCCAGCAGCCAGACGACAGGGTCCTACAATGAGCAGTTCTTC. Its translation: CASSQTTGSYNEQFF.

The CDR3 region has the DNA TGTGCCAGATCCAGGGGGGCAGGGTTGTACTATGGCTACACCTTC. Encoded protein: CARSRGAGLYYGYTF. This chain connects TRBV2 to TRBJ1-2; 7 positions match TRBD1. The V segment lost 9 bases and the J segment 3 bases; nucleotides outside the gene matches: 13. The CDR3 is 15 amino acids. Looked up from germline, CDR1 is SNHLY and CDR2 is FYNNEI.

CDR3 sequence reads: CAWSAGDSNQPQHF. Written as DNA, the CDR3 is TGTGCCTGGAGTGCCGGGGATAGCAATCAGCCCCAGCATTTT. The rearrangement joins TRBV30 to TRBJ1-5; D is unclear. CDR3 length equals 14 residues. Per the germline V gene, CDR1 is GTSNPN and CDR2 is SVGIG (reference sequence). Trimming left V 1 base short and J 0 bases short, with 7 bases between.

This chain links TRBV5-1 with TRBJ2-2; 10 nucleotides agree with TRBD1. Germline V CDR1 and CDR2: SGHRS, YFSETQ. V gave up 4 bases and J gave up 3 bases; unmatched junction bases: 3. The CDR3 extends over 15 amino acids. The CDR3 nucleotides are TGCGCCAGCAGCCGACAGGGGGCAGACACCGGGGAGCTGTTTTTT. Translating it yields CASSRQGADTGELFF. Together with reference TRBV5-1 and TRBJ2-2, the CDR3 gives the full variable domain: KAGVTQTPRYLIKTRGQQVTLSCSPISGHRSVSWYQQTPGQGLQFLFEYFSETQRNKGNFPGRFSGRQFSNSRSEMNVSTLELGDSALYLCASSRQGADTGELFFGEGSRLTVL.

This chain joins TRBV18 and TRBJ2-5, with 8 bases identical to TRBD2. The ends lost 1 base at V and 1 base at J; junction bases unmatched: 5. The CDR3 loop spans 16 amino acids. Germline CDR1 reads KGHSH; CDR2 reads LQKENI. The CDR3 sequence is CASSPLAGSPQETQYF. CDR3 sequence (DNA): TGTGCCAGCTCACCACTAGCGGGAAGCCCCCAAGAGACCCAGTACTTC.

This clone was counted only a few times. The chain recombines TRBV7-6 with TRBJ2-5; D is possibly TRBD1 (5 bases). The CDR3 contains 15 residues. The ends were cut back, 1 base at V and 3 bases at J, with 12 bases in the middle. Germline values: CDR1 SGHVS, CDR2 FNYEAQ. The CDR3 DNA is TGTGCCAGCAGCTTAGGAGTGGCAGGGAAAGAGACCCAGTACTTC. Translation: CASSLGVAGKETQYF.

The rearrangement joins TRBV9 to TRBJ2-1; 10 bases map to TRBD2. The V segment lost 4 bases and the J segment 6 bases; nucleotides outside the gene matches: 4. Per germline, CDR1 SGDLS and CDR2 YYNGEE. The CDR3 covers 14 residues. DNA of the CDR3: TGTGCCAGCAGCCCAGCGGGAGGGCCCAATGAGCAGTTCTTC. Protein: CASSPAGGPNEQFF.

This sequence joins TRBV12-3 or TRBV12-4 and TRBJ2-3, with 7 bases matching TRBD2. V gave up 7 bases and J gave up 10 bases; unmatched junction bases: 5. The CDR3 consists of 11 residues. The CDR3 DNA sequence: TGTGCCAGCACTTTGGGAGGGGCGCAGTATTTT. The encoded protein is CASTLGGAQYF.

This clone showed up just once. The gene calls are TRBV27 and TRBJ1-5; D uncertain. Trimming pared 5 bases from V and 6 bases from J, leaving 11 bases between. Germline CDR1 and CDR2: MNHEY and SMNVEV (reference sequence). The CDR3 has 13 amino acids. Written as DNA, the CDR3 is TGTGCCAGCAGTCCACTCGAGGCTCAGCCCCAGCATTTT. It specifies CASSPLEAQPQHF.

J is TRBJ2-2 and V is TRBV5-4; a possible D gene is TRBD1 (6 bases). CDR1 is SGHNT, CDR2 YYREEE, per germline (reference sequence). Trimming left V 0 bases short and J 2 bases short, with 11 bases between. This CDR3 contains 16 residues. CDR3 region: CASSLAGAGNTGELFF. CDR3 nucleotide sequence: TGTGCCAGCAGCTTGGCAGGGGCGGGTAACACCGGGGAGCTGTTTTTT.

The rearrangement joins TRBV6-5 to TRBJ1-1; D unclear. The CDR3 spans 13 residues. Germline V gives CDR1 MNHEY, CDR2 SVGAGI. V was clipped by 10 bases and J by 1 base, with 13 bases between them. CDR3 nucleotides: TGTGCCACCGGGGAGGGATGGAACACTGAAGCTTTCTTT. Encoded protein: CATGEGWNTEAFF.

This chain uses TRBV23-1 with TRBJ1-6; D not resolved. TRBV23-1 is reported as an ORF; its role is uncertain. Trimming left V 8 bases short and J 4 bases short, with 12 bases between. The CDR3 has 14 amino acids. The CDR3 sequence: CASSTRWYNSPLHF. The DNA of the CDR3 is TGCGCCAGCTCCACACGTTGGTATAATTCACCCCTCCACTTT.

This sequence joins TRBV3-1 (or the pseudogene TRBV3-2) and TRBJ2-5, with TRBD1 matching 9 bases. The CDR3 consists of 17 residues. V was clipped by 0 bases and J by 5 bases; unmatched bases: 10. Looked up from germline, CDR1 is LGHDT and CDR2 is YNNKEL (reference sequence). This CDR3 reads CASSQDHTGTGWETQYF. The CDR3 nucleotides read TGTGCCAGCAGCCAAGACCATACCGGGACAGGGTGGGAGACCCAGTACTTC.

The sample holds one count of this clone. The chain carries TRBV30 and TRBJ1-1; D not certain. The V and J ends lost 1 base and 0 bases respectively, with 9 bases between them. The CDR3 covers 14 residues. Germline values: CDR1 GTSNPN, CDR2 SVGIG (reference sequence). CDR3 sequence reads: CAWSDFRVNTEAFF. As DNA, the CDR3 is TGTGCCTGGAGTGACTTCCGGGTGAACACTGAAGCTTTCTTT. The whole variable domain, remainder taken from reference TRBV30 and TRBJ1-1, is SQTIHQWPATLVQPVGSPLSLECTVEGTSNPNLYWYRQAAGRGLQLLFYSVGIGQISSEVPQNLSASRPQDRQFILSSKKLLLSDSGFYLCAWSDFRVNTEAFFGQGTRLTVV.

The rearrangement joins TRBV25-1 to TRBJ1-2; D is unclear. The V gene's germline CDR1 is MGHDK and CDR2 SYGVNS. The CDR3 totals 12 residues. Trimming shortened V by 8 bases and J by 8 bases, and 15 bases separated the two germline ends. The CDR3 here is CASGTGRRGYTF. CDR3 DNA: TGTGCCAGCGGTACGGGGAGACGGGGCTACACCTTC.

V gene TRBV19 combines with J gene TRBJ2-4; D may be TRBD2 (6 bases). The CDR3 consists of 17 residues. Germline V gives CDR1 LNHDA, CDR2 SQIVND (reference sequence). V dropped 5 bases and J dropped 7 bases, with 24 bases sitting between them. In nucleotides, the CDR3 is TGTGCCAGTAGTGCCGCGCGGAGGGCTTCTTCAGGGAACATTCAGTACTTC. It encodes CASSAARRASSGNIQYF.

The chain employs TRBV12-3 or TRBV12-4 and TRBJ1-6; tentatively, D is TRBD1 (5 bases). The germline V and J ends were trimmed by 6 bases and 10 bases, with 13 bases remaining between them. The CDR3 has 13 residues. CDR3: CASSQGGVSPLHF. The DNA for the CDR3 is TGTGCCAGCAGCCAAGGAGGGGTCTCACCCCTCCACTTT.

The rearrangement uses TRBV6-1 and TRBJ1-2; tentatively, D is TRBD1 (6 bases). The ends were cut back, 3 bases at V and 4 bases at J, with 9 bases in the middle. The CDR3 has 13 residues. Germline V gene data show CDR1 as MNHNS and CDR2 as SASEGT. CDR3 bases: TGTGCCAGCAGTGACGGGGGGCTCTATGGCTACACCTTC. Protein sequence: CASSDGGLYGYTF.

The rearrangement uses TRBV6-5 and TRBJ1-5, with 8 bases aligning to TRBD1. CDR1 is MNHEY and CDR2 is SVGAGI in the germline V gene. Trimming at V came to 6 bases and at J to 1 base, leaving 5 bases not matched to a gene. The CDR3 extends over 15 amino acids. The CDR3 loop is CASSPQGGSNQPQHF. The CDR3 DNA sequence: TGTGCCAGCAGCCCACAGGGGGGAAGCAATCAGCCCCAGCATTTT.

This chain links TRBV9 with TRBJ2-5, with D possibly being TRBD2 (5 bases). CDR3 size: 15 residues. V shed 0 bases and J shed 5 bases, with 14 bases lying between them. The germline V gene has CDR1 SGDLS and CDR2 YYNGEE. The CDR3: CASSVVTGDWETQYF. CDR3 bases: TGTGCCAGCAGCGTAGTGACCGGGGATTGGGAGACCCAGTACTTC.

The chain couples TRBV6-5 to TRBJ2-5; D perhaps matches TRBD2 (6 bases). With 0 bases removed from V and 2 bases from J, the gap between germline ends came to 10 bases. Looked up from germline, CDR1 is MNHEY and CDR2 is SVGAGI. This CDR3 is 15 amino acids long. The CDR3 is CASSYSGGRQETQYF. CDR3 sequence (DNA): TGTGCCAGCAGTTACTCGGGGGGTAGGCAAGAGACCCAGTACTTC.